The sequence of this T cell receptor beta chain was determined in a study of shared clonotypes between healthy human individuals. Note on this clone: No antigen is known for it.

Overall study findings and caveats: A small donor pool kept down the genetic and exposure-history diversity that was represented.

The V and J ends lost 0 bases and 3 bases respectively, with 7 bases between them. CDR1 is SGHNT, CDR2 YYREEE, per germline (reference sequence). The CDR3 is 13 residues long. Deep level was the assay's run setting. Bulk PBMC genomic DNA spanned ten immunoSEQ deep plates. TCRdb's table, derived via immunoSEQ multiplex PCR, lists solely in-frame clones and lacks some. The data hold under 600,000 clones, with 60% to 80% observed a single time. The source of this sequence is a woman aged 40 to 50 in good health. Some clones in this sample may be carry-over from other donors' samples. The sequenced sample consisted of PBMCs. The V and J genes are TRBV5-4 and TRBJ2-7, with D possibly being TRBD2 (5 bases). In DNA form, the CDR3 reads TGTGCCAGCAGCTTGGAACGGGACTACGAGCAGTACTTC. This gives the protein CASSLERDYEQYF.